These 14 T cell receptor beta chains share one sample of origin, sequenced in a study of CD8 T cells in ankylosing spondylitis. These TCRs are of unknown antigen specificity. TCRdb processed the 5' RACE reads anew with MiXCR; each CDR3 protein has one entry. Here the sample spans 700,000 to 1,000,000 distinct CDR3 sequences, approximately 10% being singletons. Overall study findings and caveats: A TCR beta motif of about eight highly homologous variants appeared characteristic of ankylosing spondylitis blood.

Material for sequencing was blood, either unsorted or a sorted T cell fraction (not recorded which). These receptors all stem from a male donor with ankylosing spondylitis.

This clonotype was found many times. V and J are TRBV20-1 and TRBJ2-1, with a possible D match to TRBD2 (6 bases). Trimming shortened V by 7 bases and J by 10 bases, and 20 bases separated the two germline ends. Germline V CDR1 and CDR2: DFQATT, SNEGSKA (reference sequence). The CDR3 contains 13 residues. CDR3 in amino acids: CSGDFQAGREQFF. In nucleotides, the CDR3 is TGCAGTGGCGACTTTCAAGCTGGGAGGGAGCAGTTCTTC.

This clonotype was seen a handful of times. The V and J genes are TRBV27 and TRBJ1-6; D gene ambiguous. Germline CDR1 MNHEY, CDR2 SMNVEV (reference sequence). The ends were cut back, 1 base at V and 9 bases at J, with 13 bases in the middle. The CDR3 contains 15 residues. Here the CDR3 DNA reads TGTGCCAGCAGTTTATACGGGAGGGTCCCTTCACCCCTCCACTTT. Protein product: CASSLYGRVPSPLHF.

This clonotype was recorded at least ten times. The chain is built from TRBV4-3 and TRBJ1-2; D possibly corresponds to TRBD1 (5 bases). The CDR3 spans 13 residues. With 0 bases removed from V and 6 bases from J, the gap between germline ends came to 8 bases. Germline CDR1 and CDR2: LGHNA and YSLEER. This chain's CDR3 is CASSQERGDGYTF. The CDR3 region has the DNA TGCGCCAGCAGCCAAGAAAGAGGGGATGGCTACACCTTC.

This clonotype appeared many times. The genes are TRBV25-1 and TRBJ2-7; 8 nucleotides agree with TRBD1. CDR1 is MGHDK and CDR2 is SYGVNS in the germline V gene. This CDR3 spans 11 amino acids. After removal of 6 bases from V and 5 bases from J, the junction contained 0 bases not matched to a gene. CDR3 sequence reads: CASRTGDEQYF. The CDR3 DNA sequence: TGTGCCAGCAGGACAGGGGACGAGCAGTACTTC.

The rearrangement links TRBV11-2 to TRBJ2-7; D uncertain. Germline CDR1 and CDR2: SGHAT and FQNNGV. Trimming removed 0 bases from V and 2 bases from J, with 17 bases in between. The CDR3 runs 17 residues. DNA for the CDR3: TGTGCCAGCAGCTTAGAGGTAGGCGTTCGACCCGCCTACGAGCAGTACTTC. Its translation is CASSLEVGVRPAYEQYF.

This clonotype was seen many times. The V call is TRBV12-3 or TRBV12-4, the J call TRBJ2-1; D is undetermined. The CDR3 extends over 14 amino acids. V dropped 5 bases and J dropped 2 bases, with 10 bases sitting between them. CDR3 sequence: CASSPHLTYNEQFF. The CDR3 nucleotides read TGTGCCAGCAGTCCTCATTTAACCTACAATGAGCAGTTCTTC.

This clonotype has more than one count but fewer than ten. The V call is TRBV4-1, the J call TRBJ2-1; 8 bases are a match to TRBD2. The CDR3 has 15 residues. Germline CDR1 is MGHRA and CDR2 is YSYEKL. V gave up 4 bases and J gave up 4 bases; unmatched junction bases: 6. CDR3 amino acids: CASSRDSGTYNEQFF. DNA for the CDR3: TGCGCCAGCAGCCGGGATAGCGGGACTTACAATGAGCAGTTCTTC.

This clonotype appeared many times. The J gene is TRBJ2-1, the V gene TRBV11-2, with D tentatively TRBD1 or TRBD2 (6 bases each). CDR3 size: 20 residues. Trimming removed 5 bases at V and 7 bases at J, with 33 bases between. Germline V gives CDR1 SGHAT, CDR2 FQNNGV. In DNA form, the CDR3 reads TGTGCCAGCAGCCGGGGGCTAGGGGTTCTACCGCTGGAGGTCAAAAATGAGCAGTTCTTC. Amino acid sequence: CASSRGLGVLPLEVKNEQFF.

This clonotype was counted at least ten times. CDR3 protein: CASSEYEQYF. As DNA, the CDR3 is TGTGCCAGCAGTGAATACGAGCAGTACTTC. This chain uses TRBV2 with TRBJ2-7; D gene unclear. V was trimmed by 2 bases and J by 4 bases, leaving 0 bases between them. The CDR3 is 10 residues long. CDR1 is SNHLY, CDR2 FYNNEI, per germline.

DNA for the CDR3: TGTGCCAGCAGCCCCACCCGACAGGGTCAGGAATTGGCTTTCTTT. Protein sequence: CASSPTRQGQELAFF. The chain has TRBV6-1 and TRBJ1-1; 7 nucleotides align to TRBD1. CDR3 size: 15 residues. The ends lost 6 bases at V and 11 bases at J; junction bases unmatched: 18. In germline, CDR1 is MNHNS, CDR2 SASEGT.

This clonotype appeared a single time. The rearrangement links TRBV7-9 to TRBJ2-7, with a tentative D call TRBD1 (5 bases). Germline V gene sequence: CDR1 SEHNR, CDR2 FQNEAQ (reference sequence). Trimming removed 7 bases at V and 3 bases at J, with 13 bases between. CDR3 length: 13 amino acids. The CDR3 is CASTQDSYYEQYF. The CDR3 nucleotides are TGTGCCAGCACCCAAGACAGTTACTACGAGCAGTACTTC.

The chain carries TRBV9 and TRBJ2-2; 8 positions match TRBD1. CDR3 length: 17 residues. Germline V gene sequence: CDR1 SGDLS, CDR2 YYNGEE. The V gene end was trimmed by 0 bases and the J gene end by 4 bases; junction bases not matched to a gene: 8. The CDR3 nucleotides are TGTGCCAGCAGCGTAGCATCAGGGGGCGGAGGCACCGGGGAGCTGTTTTTT. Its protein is CASSVASGGGGTGELFF.

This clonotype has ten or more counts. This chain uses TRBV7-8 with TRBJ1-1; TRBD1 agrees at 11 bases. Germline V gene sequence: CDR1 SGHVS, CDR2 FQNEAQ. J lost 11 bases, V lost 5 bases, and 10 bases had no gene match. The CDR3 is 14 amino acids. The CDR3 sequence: CASSPPGQGAGAFF. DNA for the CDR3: TGTGCCAGCAGCCCCCCCGGACAGGGGGCAGGCGCTTTCTTT.

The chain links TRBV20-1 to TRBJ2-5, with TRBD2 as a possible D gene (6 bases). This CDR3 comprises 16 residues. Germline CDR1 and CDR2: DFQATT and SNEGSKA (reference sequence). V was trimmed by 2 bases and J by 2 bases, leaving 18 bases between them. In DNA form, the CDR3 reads TGCAGTGCTAGACAATATGTTAGCGGAACTCAAGAGACCCAGTACTTC. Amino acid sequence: CSARQYVSGTQETQYF.